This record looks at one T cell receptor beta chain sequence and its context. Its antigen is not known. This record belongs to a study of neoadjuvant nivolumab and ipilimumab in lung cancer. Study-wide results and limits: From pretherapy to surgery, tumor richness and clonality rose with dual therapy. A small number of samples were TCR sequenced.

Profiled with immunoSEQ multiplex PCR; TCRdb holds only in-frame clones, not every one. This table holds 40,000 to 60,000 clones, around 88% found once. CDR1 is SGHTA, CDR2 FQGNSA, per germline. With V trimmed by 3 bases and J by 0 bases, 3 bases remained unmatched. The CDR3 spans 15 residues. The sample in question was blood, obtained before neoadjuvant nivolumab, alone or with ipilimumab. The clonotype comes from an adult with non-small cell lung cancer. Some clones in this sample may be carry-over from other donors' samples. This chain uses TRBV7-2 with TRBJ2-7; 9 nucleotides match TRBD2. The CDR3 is CASSFGAGGSYEQYF. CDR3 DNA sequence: TGTGCCAGCAGCTTTGGAGCGGGAGGCTCCTACGAGCAGTACTTC. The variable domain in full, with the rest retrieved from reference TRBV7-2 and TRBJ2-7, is GAGVSQSPSNKVTEKGKDVELRCDPISGHTALYWYRQSLGQGLEFLIYFQGNSAPDKSGLPSDRFSAERTGGSVSTLTIQRTQQEDSAVYLCASSFGAGGSYEQYFGPGTRLTVT.